This passage covers 23 T cell receptor beta chains from one sample sequenced in a study of tumor and adjacent non-tumor tissue in lung cancer (dated by TCRdb to the late 2010s). The library was made by multiplex PCR. For sequencing, an Illumina HiSeq 2500 was employed. TCRbeta libraries were built by three rounds of nested PCR using primers (Table S4), following protocols modified from ARM-PCR. The raw public reads went through TCRdb reprocessing: fastp at Q25, MiXCR clone calling, in-frame beta chains kept. Every distinct CDR3 protein forms one entry, paired with its most common genes and DNA. In this sample the table shows roughly 200,000 distinct CDR3 sequences, about two thirds of which occur a single time. Roughly a quarter of the sample is in the top ten clones. RNA was isolated from bulk unsorted tissue, and RNA quality was assessed with a NanoDrop ND-1000 and an Agilent 2100. Sequences were obtained from lung tumor tissue. These receptors all stem from a man aged 55 to 69 with non-small cell lung cancer.

Remarks on this clonotype: The junction and the germline gene differ at one end; a read error may be behind it. The chain is built from TRBV7-9 and TRBJ1-6, with 10 bases matching TRBD1. This CDR3 has 19 amino acids. Germline lookup yields CDR1 SEHNR and CDR2 FQNEAQ (reference sequence). The CDR3 DNA is TGTGCCAGCAACTTAGCCCTTCGCCATGGACAGGGGGAGTATTCACCCCTCCACTTT. The encoded protein is CASNLALRHGQGEYSPLHF.

The V and J genes are TRBV5-6 and TRBJ2-7; D may match TRBD1 or TRBD2 (5 bases each). Germline-derived CDR1 and CDR2 are SGHDT and YYEEEE. This CDR3 contains 13 residues. V lost 8 bases, J lost 7 bases, and 19 bases lay in between. The CDR3 sequence: CARSHDRGGEQYF. The CDR3 region has the DNA TGTGCCAGGAGCCACGACCGGGGCGGGGAGCAGTACTTC.

As concerns this clonotype: One end of the junction varies from germline; a read error may be responsible. The rearrangement uses TRBV6-1 and TRBJ1-1, with a possible D match to TRBD1 (5 bases). The CDR3 is made up of 16 amino acids. The germline V gene has CDR1 MNHNS and CDR2 SASEGT. The DNA for the CDR3 is TGTGCCAGCAGTGAAGGGTTGGGGAAGGGACTCGCTGAAGCCTTCTTT. Protein: CASSEGLGKGLAEAFF.

As to this clonotype: One base away lies a much larger clone, so this may be a sequencing read error. V is TRBV6-6 and J is TRBJ2-3; TRBD1 or TRBD2 may be the D gene (5 bases each). The germline CDR1 and CDR2 sequences are MNHNY and SVGAGI (reference sequence). V was trimmed by 6 bases and J by 7 bases, leaving 11 bases between them. The CDR3 is 12 residues long. The CDR3 coding sequence is TGTGCCAGCAGGGACACGGGGAATACGCAGTATTTT. Protein: CASRDTGNTQYF.

To note about this clonotype: A much larger clone lies a single base off, so this may be a read error. This chain links TRBV6-5 with TRBJ1-1; D not resolved. Trimming left V 8 bases short and J 4 bases short, with 8 bases between. The CDR3 is made up of 11 amino acids. Germline CDR1 is MNHEY and CDR2 is SVGAGI. The CDR3 protein is CASLWVTEAFF. In nucleotides, the CDR3 is TGTGCCAGCCTTTGGGTCACTGAAGCTTTCTTT.

As for this clonotype: This likely comes from a read error, as the CDR3 has no conserved phenylalanine or tryptophan at its end. The rearrangement links TRBV11-2 to TRBJ2-2, with 9 bases identical to TRBD2. Per the germline V gene, CDR1 is SGHAT and CDR2 is FQNNGV. Unmatched junction bases numbered 14, after V lost 11 bases and J lost 4 bases. This CDR3 is built from 16 residues. CDR3 coding DNA: TGTGCCGGTAGCTTCGGCGGGGGGGCTAGCACCGGGGAGCTGTTTTAT. Amino acid sequence: CAGSFGGGASTGELFY.

To note about this clonotype: A clone one base away is much larger, so this may be a read error. The chain has TRBV6-1 and TRBJ1-1; D is unclear. CDR3 size: 14 residues. Germline V gene lookup returns CDR1 MNHNS and CDR2 SASEGT. CDR3 sequence reads: CASNEAWTSNEAFF. CDR3 DNA: TGTGCCAGCAATGAAGCGTGGACTTCGAATGAAGCTTTCTTT.

Comment on this clonotype: A much larger clone differs by one base, so this may be a read error. The CDR3: CSARDRRGNQPKHF. The CDR3 DNA sequence: TGCAGTGCTAGAGATCGCAGGGGCAATCAGCCCAAGCATTTT. The rearrangement uses TRBV20-1 and TRBJ1-5; maybe TRBD1 (6 bases). Germline assignment: CDR1 DFQATT and CDR2 SNEGSKA (reference sequence). The CDR3 totals 14 residues.

This clonotype has just one count. V usage is TRBV20-1 and J usage is TRBJ2-2; the D is unclear. The CDR3 sequence is 13 residues long. CDR1 and CDR2 from the germline V gene are DFQATT and SNEGSKA (reference sequence). V lost 2 bases and J 10 bases, leaving 14 bases between the germline ends. In DNA form, the CDR3 reads TGCAGTGCTAGACCGACCAACGCCGTGGAGCTGTTTTTT. Translation gives CSARPTNAVELFF.

As regards this clonotype: The junction and the germline gene differ at one end; a read error may be behind it. The chain joins TRBV20-1 to TRBJ1-1; 8 positions agree with TRBD1. The CDR3 has 14 amino acids. The germline V gene has CDR1 DFQATT and CDR2 SNEGSKA (reference sequence). The CDR3 DNA reads as TGCAGTGCTAGAGATGGACAGGGTGGCACTGAACCTCTCTTT. Protein: CSARDGQGGTEPLF.

About this clonotype itself: One end of the junction fails to match germline, which may point to a read error. The gene calls are TRBV6-5 and TRBJ1-2; D remains unclear. The CDR3 sequence is 15 residues long. The germline V gene has CDR1 MNHEY and CDR2 SVGAGI. This CDR3 reads CAGSYSPRNGYGYTF. CDR3 bases: TGTGCCGGCAGTTACTCGCCCAGGAACGGCTATGGTTACACCTTC.

As regards this clonotype: Germline is not matched at one junction end, which may reflect a read error. The rearrangement uses TRBV11-3 and TRBJ1-6, with D possibly being TRBD1 (5 bases). Per germline, CDR1 SGHNT and CDR2 YENEEA. The CDR3 is 14 residues long. Here the CDR3 DNA reads TGTGTCAGCAGCATAACAAGGGGTAATTCAACCCTCCACTTT. Amino acids: CVSSITRGNSTLHF.

Of note for this clonotype: At one end, the junction sequence differs from germline, possibly due to a read error. CDR3 sequence (DNA): TGCAATGCTATCCTAGCGAGAGGGCCTGGGAATGAGCAGTTCTTC. It specifies CNAILARGPGNEQFF. V usage is TRBV20-1 and J usage is TRBJ2-1; a possible D gene is TRBD2 (6 bases). The CDR3 runs to 15 residues. Germline V gene sequence: CDR1 DFQATT, CDR2 SNEGSKA (reference sequence).

On this clonotype: A read error may be the cause here, since a much bigger clone is one base away. This CDR3 reads CSARDLTSRLVKLETRYF. The CDR3 DNA follows: TGCAGTGCTAGAGATCTAACTTCTCGATTAGTCAAGCTAGAGACCCGGTACTTC. The chain joins TRBV20-1 to TRBJ2-5, with D unclear. The CDR3 is made up of 18 amino acids. Looked up from germline, CDR1 is DFQATT and CDR2 is SNEGSKA (reference sequence).

This clonotype was counted only a few times. V and J are TRBV7-9 and TRBJ2-2, with 8 bases identical to TRBD2. V shed 6 bases, J shed 0 bases, and the junction held 3 bases outside the gene matches. Looked up from germline, CDR1 is SEHNR and CDR2 is FQNEAQ (reference sequence). CDR3 length: 15 amino acids. The CDR3 here is CASRPGLANTGELFF. The CDR3 DNA sequence: TGTGCCAGCAGACCGGGACTAGCGAACACCGGGGAGCTGTTTTTT.

The table lists this clonotype with a few counts. The V gene is TRBV30, the J gene TRBJ1-3; D uncertain. Trimming removed 5 bases at V and 3 bases at J, with 11 bases between. Germline V lookup: CDR1 GTSNPN, CDR2 SVGIG (reference sequence). The CDR3 sequence is 13 residues long. The CDR3 DNA sequence: TGTGCCTGGTTAGGTTCCGGTGGAAACACCATATATTTT. Its translation: CAWLGSGGNTIYF.

The chain joins TRBV4-3 to TRBJ2-7; D assignment may be TRBD1 or TRBD2 (5 bases each). V was pared by 8 bases and J by 6 bases, with 17 bases between. The CDR3 is 13 amino acids. The germline CDR1 and CDR2 sequences are LGHNA and YSLEER. The CDR3 coding sequence is TGCGCCAGCGACAGAGGGCGCCTAAGCGAGCAGTACTTC. This translates into CASDRGRLSEQYF.

In the case of this clonotype: This likely comes from a read error, as the CDR3 has no conserved phenylalanine or tryptophan at its end. The rearrangement uses TRBV29-1 and TRBJ1-4; 10 bases agree with TRBD1. CDR1 SQVTM and CDR2 ANQGSEA come from the germline V gene. This CDR3 spans 13 amino acids. The V segment lost 6 bases and the J segment 6 bases; nucleotides outside the gene matches: 4. The CDR3 loop is CSVLGTGDEKLFI. CDR3 bases: TGCAGCGTCCTCGGGACAGGGGATGAAAAACTGTTTATT.

This clonotype was counted a single time. Since a much larger clone is just one base distant, this may be a read error. The gene calls are TRBV20-1 and TRBJ1-2, with D possibly being TRBD1 (6 bases). The germline CDR1 and CDR2 sequences are DFQATT and SNEGSKA (reference sequence). The V and J ends lost 6 bases and 8 bases respectively, with 16 bases between them. The CDR3 spans 12 residues. The CDR3, as DNA: TGCAGTGCCACGGAAGGGGGGGAGGGCTACACCTTC. Residues: CSATEGGEGYTF.

As regards this clonotype: Here the CDR3 omits its conserved ending phenylalanine or tryptophan, so a read error is the likely source. The J gene is TRBJ1-5, the V gene TRBV6-1; perhaps TRBD1 as D (6 bases). The CDR3 has 15 amino acids. V was pared by 5 bases and J by 7 bases, with 18 bases between. From germline, CDR1 is MNHNS and CDR2 SASEGT. CDR3 coding DNA: TGTGCCAGCAGTTCGGACAGTGTAGGGAACCAGCCCCAGCATATT. Amino acid sequence: CASSSDSVGNQPQHI.

The chain recombines TRBV19 with TRBJ2-7; D remains unclear. This CDR3 contains 14 residues. CDR1 is LNHDA and CDR2 is SQIVND in the germline V gene (reference sequence). V was clipped by 4 bases and J by 5 bases, with 15 bases between them. This CDR3 reads CASSNDNRFHEQYF. The CDR3 DNA sequence: TGTGCCAGTAGTAACGATAATCGTTTCCACGAGCAGTACTTC. Filled out from reference TRBV19 and TRBJ2-7, the complete variable domain reads DGGITQSPKYLFRKEGQNVTLSCEQNLNHDAMYWYRQDPGQGLRLIYYSQIVNDFQKGDIAEGYSVSREKKESFPLTVTSAQKNPTAFYLCASSNDNRFHEQYFGPGTRLTVT.

About this clonotype: The junction differs from germline at one of its ends, possibly a read error. The rearrangement links TRBV4-1 to TRBJ2-7; TRBD1 is a possible D gene (7 bases). Per germline, CDR1 MGHRA and CDR2 YSYEKL. The CDR3 has 14 amino acids. The CDR3 reads CANSPAGGGYEQYF. CDR3 DNA: TGCGCCAACAGCCCAGCAGGGGGAGGCTACGAGCAGTACTTC.

About this clonotype itself: Given a much more abundant clone one base away, this may be a read error. The V call is TRBV28, the J call TRBJ1-2; tentative D call: TRBD1 (6 bases). V was clipped by 10 bases and J by 4 bases, with 22 bases between them. There are 15 residues in the CDR3. Germline V gives CDR1 MDHEN, CDR2 SYDVKM. The CDR3 DNA reads as TGTGCCACCAGATCCGGACAGACGGGCATCTATGGCTACACCTTC. Its translation is CATRSGQTGIYGYTF.